The sequence of this TCR beta chain was determined in a study of shared clonotypes between healthy human individuals. The CDR3 runs 15 residues. CDR1 and CDR2 (germline): ENHRY, SYGVKD. Trimming removed 4 bases from V and 4 bases from J; junction bases left unmatched: 3. Donors were healthy HIV-negative adults without recent acute infections or vaccinations. Data came from immunoSEQ multiplex PCR; TCRdb stores just in-frame clones and leaves some out. The profile shows approximately 500,000 clones, roughly 95% of them singletons. The receptor comes from a woman aged 25 to 39 in good health. V gene TRBV10-3 combines with J gene TRBJ2-1, with 11 nucleotides matching TRBD2. Sequencing used naive CD4+ T cells sorted from blood. Subset defined: CD45RA+ positively selected. The CDR3 spells CAISGTSGGYNEQFF. CDR3 nucleotides: TGTGCCATCAGTGGTACTAGCGGGGGATACAATGAGCAGTTCTTC.